The rows below give T cell receptor beta chains drawn from one sample of a study of preoperative IRX-2 immunotherapy in early breast cancer. TCRdb's table, derived via immunoSEQ multiplex PCR, lists solely in-frame clones and lacks some. The sample yields 20,000 to 30,000 clones, 75% to 90% seen once. Sequenced here: tumor tissue, sampled after IRX-2 immunotherapy. The receptors derive from a human donor with breast cancer. Each CDR3 is given with its conserved first and last residue. Fields, in order: D gene, CDR3 length, V gene, J gene, clone size, CDR3 protein, CDR3 DNA. A D gene is named only where the DNA matches it firmly. Where a row states a size, it is once, few, many or the class of an expanded clone; other rows omit it.

d_gene: TRBD2; len: 19; v_gene: TRBV7-8; j_gene: TRBJ2-5; abundance: NA; CDR3aa: CASSLARLAGGPIHETQYF; CDR3nt: TGTGCCAGCAGCTTAGCACGCTTAGCGGGAGGGCCAATACACGAGACCCAGTACTTC
d_gene: NA; len: 13; v_gene: TRBV27; j_gene: TRBJ1-5; abundance: few; CDR3aa: CASSLRESQPQHF; CDR3nt: TGTGCCAGCAGTTTACGGGAATCACAGCCCCAGCATTTT
d_gene: NA; len: 12; v_gene: TRBV2; j_gene: TRBJ1-6; abundance: NA; CDR3aa: CASRYRSSPLHF; CDR3nt: TGTGCCAGCAGGTACCGTTCGTCACCCCTCCACTTT
d_gene: NA; len: 16; v_gene: TRBV7-6; j_gene: TRBJ1-1; abundance: NA; CDR3aa: CASSLGAGTMNTEAFF; CDR3nt: TGTGCCAGCAGCTTAGGTGCAGGGACGATGAACACTGAAGCTTTCTTT
d_gene: NA; len: 12; v_gene: TRBV28; j_gene: TRBJ2-7; abundance: NA; CDR3aa: CASSQNRYEQYF; CDR3nt: TGTGCCAGCAGCCAGAACAGGTACGAGCAGTACTTC
d_gene: NA; len: 12; v_gene: TRBV30; j_gene: TRBJ2-3; abundance: NA; CDR3aa: CAWAPGTDTQYF; CDR3nt: TGTGCCTGGGCCCCAGGCACAGATACGCAGTATTTT
d_gene: NA; len: 13; v_gene: TRBV7-9; j_gene: TRBJ1-1; abundance: NA; CDR3aa: CASSQIQGTEAFF; CDR3nt: TGTGCCAGCAGCCAAATACAGGGAACTGAAGCTTTCTTT
d_gene: NA; len: 15; v_gene: TRBV25-1; j_gene: TRBJ1-3; abundance: NA; CDR3aa: CASRDRTADGNTIYF; CDR3nt: TGTGCCAGCAGGGATAGGACAGCCGACGGAAACACCATATATTTT
d_gene: NA; len: 15; v_gene: TRBV7-2; j_gene: TRBJ1-1; abundance: NA; CDR3aa: CASSLVGQENTEAFF; CDR3nt: TGTGCCAGCAGCTTAGTGGGGCAAGAGAATACTGAAGCTTTCTTT
d_gene: TRBD1; len: 15; v_gene: TRBV11-2; j_gene: TRBJ1-2; abundance: NA; CDR3aa: CASSFSGQGSVGYTF; CDR3nt: TGTGCCAGCAGCTTTTCGGGACAGGGAAGTGTGGGCTACACCTTC
d_gene: NA; len: 16; v_gene: TRBV5-1; j_gene: TRBJ1-2; abundance: NA; CDR3aa: CASSNKGRSLYYGYTF; CDR3nt: TGCGCCAGCTCTAATAAGGGACGGAGTTTATACTATGGCTACACCTTC
d_gene: TRBD1; len: 16; v_gene: TRBV27; j_gene: TRBJ1-3; abundance: few; CDR3aa: CASSLIGTGGADTIYF; CDR3nt: TGTGCCAGCAGTTTAATAGGGACAGGGGGCGCCGACACCATATATTTT
d_gene: NA; len: 14; v_gene: TRBV6-1; j_gene: TRBJ1-4; abundance: NA; CDR3aa: CASRRESTNEKLFF; CDR3nt: TGTGCCAGCAGGAGGGAATCAACTAATGAAAAACTGTTTTTT
d_gene: NA; len: 14; v_gene: TRBV6-1; j_gene: TRBJ2-7; abundance: once; CDR3aa: CASSEPGSSYEQYF; CDR3nt: TGTGCCAGCAGTGAACCTGGGAGCTCCTACGAGCAGTACTTC
d_gene: NA; len: 15; v_gene: TRBV2; j_gene: TRBJ2-3; abundance: NA; CDR3aa: CASRKQGIGTDTQYF; CDR3nt: TGTGCCAGCAGGAAGCAGGGGATTGGCACAGATACGCAGTATTTT
d_gene: NA; len: 14; v_gene: TRBV5-1; j_gene: TRBJ1-5; abundance: NA; CDR3aa: CASSFGGQDQPQHF; CDR3nt: TGCGCCAGCAGCTTTGGCGGGCAAGATCAGCCCCAGCATTTT
d_gene: NA; len: 13; v_gene: TRBV7-9; j_gene: TRBJ2-7; abundance: few; CDR3aa: CASEGGQSYEQYF; CDR3nt: TGTGCCAGCGAAGGGGGTCAATCCTACGAGCAGTACTTC
d_gene: NA; len: 15; v_gene: TRBV7-9; j_gene: TRBJ2-1; abundance: NA; CDR3aa: CASSAGTPPGNEQFF; CDR3nt: TGTGCCAGCAGCGCCGGGACCCCACCGGGGAATGAGCAGTTCTTC
d_gene: NA; len: 13; v_gene: TRBV12-5; j_gene: TRBJ2-3; abundance: NA; CDR3aa: CASGLLRLDTQYF; CDR3nt: TGTGCTAGTGGTCTCCTGCGTTTGGATACGCAGTATTTT
d_gene: NA; len: 13; v_gene: TRBV19; j_gene: TRBJ2-5; abundance: NA; CDR3aa: CASRDWGGETQYF; CDR3nt: TGTGCCAGTCGCGACTGGGGCGGAGAGACCCAGTACTTC
d_gene: NA; len: 12; v_gene: TRBV10-3; j_gene: TRBJ2-5; abundance: NA; CDR3aa: CAISGRQETQYF; CDR3nt: TGTGCCATCAGTGGGCGGCAAGAGACCCAGTACTTC
d_gene: NA; len: 13; v_gene: TRBV6-6; j_gene: TRBJ2-7; abundance: NA; CDR3aa: CASSRGIAHEQYF; CDR3nt: TGTGCCAGCAGCAGGGGAATCGCCCACGAGCAGTACTTC
d_gene: TRBD1; len: 14; v_gene: TRBV28; j_gene: TRBJ1-5; abundance: NA; CDR3aa: CATTGGPSNQPQHF; CDR3nt: TGTGCCACTACAGGGGGCCCGAGCAATCAGCCCCAGCATTTT
d_gene: TRBD2; len: 15; v_gene: TRBV5-1; j_gene: TRBJ2-2; abundance: NA; CDR3aa: CASSLTSGSAGELFF; CDR3nt: TGCGCCAGCAGCTTGACTAGCGGGAGTGCCGGGGAGCTGTTTTTT
d_gene: NA; len: 17; v_gene: TRBV14; j_gene: TRBJ2-6; abundance: NA; CDR3aa: CASSQERGISGANVLTF; CDR3nt: TGTGCCAGCAGCCAAGAACGGGGAATCTCTGGGGCCAACGTCCTGACTTTC
d_gene: TRBD2; len: 16; v_gene: TRBV19; j_gene: TRBJ2-1; abundance: NA; CDR3aa: CASSGGGSGSYNEQFF; CDR3nt: TGTGCCAGTAGTGGGGGGGGTAGCGGGTCCTACAATGAGCAGTTCTTC
d_gene: NA; len: 15; v_gene: TRBV10-3; j_gene: TRBJ2-7; abundance: NA; CDR3aa: CAISAASPGVAEQYF; CDR3nt: TGTGCCATCAGTGCGGCGAGTCCGGGAGTGGCCGAGCAGTACTTC
d_gene: NA; len: 14; v_gene: TRBV27; j_gene: TRBJ1-2; abundance: large; CDR3aa: CASSPIGQHYGYTF; CDR3nt: TGTGCCAGCAGTCCTATTGGACAGCACTATGGCTACACCTTC